These T cell receptor beta chains were read from a single sample in a study of monozygotic twins with cystic fibrosis. TCRdb keeps only in-frame clones here, not all; method: immunoSEQ multiplex PCR. The table includes 34,000 or so clones, 90% to 95% detected once. Sequenced input: blood. These receptors all come from a boy aged 2 to 10 with cystic fibrosis. Each CDR3 is given with its conserved first and last residue. A D gene is named only where the DNA matches it firmly. Only part of the rows carry a size: once, few, many, or a class if the clone is expanded.

J gene: TRBJ2-1
D gene: -
clone size: -
V gene: TRBV6-6
CDR3 protein: CASSYFRIGQFF
CDR3 DNA: TGTGCCAGCAGTTACTTTAGGATCGGGCAGTTCTTC

J gene: TRBJ1-1
D gene: -
clone size: few
V gene: TRBV12-5
CDR3 protein: CASGYTAAEAFF
CDR3 DNA: TGTGCTAGTGGGTATACAGCGGCTGAAGCTTTCTTT

J gene: TRBJ1-4
D gene: TRBD1
clone size: -
V gene: TRBV25-1
CDR3 protein: CASSEFLGTATNEKLFF
CDR3 DNA: TGTGCCAGCAGTGAATTTTTAGGGACAGCAACTAATGAAAAACTGTTTTTT

J gene: TRBJ2-5
D gene: -
clone size: -
V gene: TRBV11-3
CDR3 protein: CASSSTHIQETQYF
CDR3 DNA: TGTGCCAGCAGCTCCACTCACATTCAAGAGACCCAGTACTTC

J gene: TRBJ2-1
D gene: TRBD2
clone size: once
V gene: TRBV29-1
CDR3 protein: CSVAPKTSGGNEQFF
CDR3 DNA: TGCAGCGTTGCTCCCAAGACTAGCGGGGGCAATGAGCAGTTCTTC

J gene: TRBJ1-1
D gene: TRBD1
clone size: once
V gene: TRBV9
CDR3 protein: CASSIQTGVDTEAFF
CDR3 DNA: TGTGCCAGCAGCATACAGACAGGGGTTGACACTGAAGCTTTCTTT

J gene: TRBJ1-2
D gene: -
clone size: -
V gene: TRBV6-6
CDR3 protein: CASSRSQDRIDYTF
CDR3 DNA: TGTGCCAGCAGTCGTTCCCAAGACAGAATCGACTACACCTTC

J gene: TRBJ1-3
D gene: TRBD1
clone size: -
V gene: TRBV5-4
CDR3 protein: CASSLDPGGSGNTIYF
CDR3 DNA: TGTGCCAGCAGCTTGGATCCAGGGGGGAGTGGAAACACCATATATTTT

J gene: TRBJ2-1
D gene: TRBD2
clone size: -
V gene: TRBV9
CDR3 protein: CASSVDPGGSYNEQFF
CDR3 DNA: TGTGCCAGCAGCGTAGATCCGGGGGGCTCCTACAATGAGCAGTTCTTC

J gene: TRBJ2-2
D gene: -
clone size: -
V gene: TRBV6-6
CDR3 protein: CASSYRGSGDGELFF
CDR3 DNA: TGTGCCAGCAGTTACCGAGGAAGTGGGGACGGGGAGCTGTTTTTT

J gene: TRBJ2-3
D gene: TRBD2
clone size: -
V gene: TRBV19
CDR3 protein: CASSISSGGDTQYF
CDR3 DNA: TGTGCCAGTAGTATTAGTAGCGGGGGAGATACGCAGTATTTT

J gene: TRBJ1-2
D gene: -
clone size: -
V gene: TRBV15
CDR3 protein: CATSREVADHYGYTF
CDR3 DNA: TGTGCCACCAGCAGAGAGGTCGCGGACCACTATGGCTACACCTTC

J gene: TRBJ2-2
D gene: -
clone size: -
V gene: TRBV7-2
CDR3 protein: CASSQIRGRENGELFF
CDR3 DNA: TGTGCCAGCAGCCAAATTCGGGGGCGCGAAAACGGGGAGCTGTTTTTT

J gene: TRBJ2-7
D gene: -
clone size: -
V gene: TRBV6-6
CDR3 protein: CASSYSGEQYF
CDR3 DNA: TGTGCCAGCAGTTACTCCGGCGAGCAGTACTTC